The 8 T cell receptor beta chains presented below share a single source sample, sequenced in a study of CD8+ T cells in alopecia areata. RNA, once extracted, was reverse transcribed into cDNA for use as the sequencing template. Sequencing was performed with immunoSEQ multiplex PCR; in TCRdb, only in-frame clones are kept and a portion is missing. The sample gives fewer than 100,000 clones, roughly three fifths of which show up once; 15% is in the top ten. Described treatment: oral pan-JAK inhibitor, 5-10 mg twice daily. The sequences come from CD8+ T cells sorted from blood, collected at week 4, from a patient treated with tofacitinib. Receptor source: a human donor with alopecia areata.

CDR3 coding DNA: TGTGCCAGCAGCCCCGACTACCGCTCTAGAACCGGGGAGCTGTTTTTT. It codes for CASSPDYRSRTGELFF. The rearrangement joins TRBV7-9 to TRBJ2-2; a possible D gene is TRBD2 (5 bases). The germline V gene encodes CDR1 SEHNR and CDR2 FQNEAQ (reference sequence). The CDR3 spans 16 residues. The ends were cut back, 5 bases at V and 5 bases at J, with 18 bases in the middle.

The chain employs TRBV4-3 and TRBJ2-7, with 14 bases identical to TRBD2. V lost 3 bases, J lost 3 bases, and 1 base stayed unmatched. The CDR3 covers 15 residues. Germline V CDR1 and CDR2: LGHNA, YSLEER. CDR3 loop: CASSQGLAGVYEQYF. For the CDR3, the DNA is TGCGCCAGCAGCCAGGGACTAGCGGGAGTCTACGAGCAGTACTTC.

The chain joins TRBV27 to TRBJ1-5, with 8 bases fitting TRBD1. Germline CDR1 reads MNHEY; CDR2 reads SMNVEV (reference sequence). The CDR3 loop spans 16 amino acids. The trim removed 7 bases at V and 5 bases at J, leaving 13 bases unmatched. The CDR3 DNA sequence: TGTGCCAGCACCCCTTCAGCAGGACAGGGTCATCAGCCCCAGCATTTT. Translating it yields CASTPSAGQGHQPQHF.

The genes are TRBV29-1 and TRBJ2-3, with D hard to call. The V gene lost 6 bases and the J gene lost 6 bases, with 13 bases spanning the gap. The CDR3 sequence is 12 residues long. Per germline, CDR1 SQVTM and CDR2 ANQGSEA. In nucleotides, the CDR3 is TGCAGCGTGGCCGCCGAGTCGGATACGCAGTATTTT. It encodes CSVAAESDTQYF.

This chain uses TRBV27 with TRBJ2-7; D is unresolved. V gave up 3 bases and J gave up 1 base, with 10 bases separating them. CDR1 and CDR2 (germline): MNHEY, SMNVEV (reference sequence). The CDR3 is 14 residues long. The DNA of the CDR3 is TGTGCCAGCAGTTTCGCGCGGATATCCTACGAGCAGTACTTC. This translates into CASSFARISYEQYF.

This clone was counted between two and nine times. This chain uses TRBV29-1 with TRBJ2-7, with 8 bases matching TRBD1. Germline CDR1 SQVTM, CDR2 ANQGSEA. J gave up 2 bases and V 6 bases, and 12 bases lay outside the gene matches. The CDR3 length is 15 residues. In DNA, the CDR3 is TGCAGCGTAGAGCCTGGACAGGGTGGGACCTACGAGCAGTACTTC. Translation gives CSVEPGQGGTYEQYF.

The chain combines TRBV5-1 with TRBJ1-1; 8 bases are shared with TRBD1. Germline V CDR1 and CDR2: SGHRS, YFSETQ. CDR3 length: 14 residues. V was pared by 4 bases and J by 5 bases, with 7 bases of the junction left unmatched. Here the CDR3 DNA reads TGCGCCAGCAGCCAGGGGACAGGTCCTACTGAAGCTTTCTTT. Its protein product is CASSQGTGPTEAFF.

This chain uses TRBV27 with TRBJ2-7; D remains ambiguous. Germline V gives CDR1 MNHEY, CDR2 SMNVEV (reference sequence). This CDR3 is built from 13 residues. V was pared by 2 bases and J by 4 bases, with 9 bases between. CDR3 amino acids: CASSLSRWYEQYF. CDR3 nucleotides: TGTGCCAGCAGTTTAAGCAGGTGGTACGAGCAGTACTTC.